The 10 T cell receptor beta chains below all came from one sample that was sequenced in a study of control samples from healthy donors and cancer patients. The table came from immunoSEQ multiplex PCR; TCRdb's copy has only in-frame clones and leaves some out. The sample consists of under 95,000 clones, 75% to 90% of them appearing once. The sample comprised blood. These receptors all stem from a man in his fifties or sixties in good health.

The gene calls are TRBV7-9 and TRBJ1-3; 7 bases map to TRBD1. Germline V gene lookup returns CDR1 SEHNR and CDR2 FQNEAQ (reference sequence). The CDR3 sequence is 16 residues long. J lost 0 bases, V lost 0 bases, and 2 bases had no gene match. DNA for the CDR3: TGTGCCAGCAGCTTAGCGGGACAGATCTCTGGAAACACCATATATTTT. As protein: CASSLAGQISGNTIYF.

This clone was detected only once. The chain joins TRBV19 to TRBJ1-6, with 8 bases fitting TRBD1. Unmatched junction bases numbered 3, after V lost 6 bases and J lost 5 bases. Germline V gene sequence: CDR1 LNHDA, CDR2 SQIVND (reference sequence). The CDR3 consists of 14 residues. The CDR3 bases are TGTGCCAGTAGGGACAGGGTACATAATTCACCCCTCCACTTT. As protein: CASRDRVHNSPLHF.

The rearrangement uses TRBV2 and TRBJ1-2; no reliable D call. This CDR3 contains 14 residues. Germline V gives CDR1 SNHLY, CDR2 FYNNEI. Deletions cut 6 bases from V and 6 bases from J, with 17 bases between. The CDR3 here is CASSVQRREDGYTF. The CDR3 coding sequence is TGTGCCAGCAGCGTTCAGAGAAGGGAGGATGGCTACACCTTC.

The chain recombines TRBV2 with TRBJ2-6, with D possibly being TRBD1 (5 bases). CDR1 is SNHLY and CDR2 is FYNNEI in the germline V gene. Deletions cut 6 bases from V and 0 bases from J, with 9 bases between. This CDR3 region has 15 residues. CDR3: CASRERGSGANVLTF. Here the CDR3 DNA reads TGTGCCAGCAGGGAAAGGGGCTCTGGGGCCAACGTCCTGACTTTC.

This chain joins TRBV9 and TRBJ2-3; no reliable D call. Trimming left V 0 bases short and J 1 base short, with 9 bases between. Germline assignment: CDR1 SGDLS and CDR2 YYNGEE. The CDR3 spans 15 residues. DNA for the CDR3: TGTGCCAGCAGCGTAGGAGGTCTGCGCACAGATACGCAGTATTTT. Protein product: CASSVGGLRTDTQYF.

This clone was detected once. The gene calls are TRBV2 and TRBJ2-7; tentatively, D is TRBD1 or TRBD2 (5 bases each). Looked up from germline, CDR1 is SNHLY and CDR2 is FYNNEI. The CDR3 is 15 amino acids. Trimming removed 2 bases from V and 2 bases from J, with 13 bases in between. For the CDR3, the DNA is TGTGCCAGCAGTGAACTCGGGACGGCTGCCTACGAGCAGTACTTC. Translating gives CASSELGTAAYEQYF.

This clone was detected only once. The chain employs TRBV5-1 and TRBJ2-7; TRBD1 might be the D (6 bases). With 2 bases removed from V and 0 bases from J, the gap between germline ends came to 12 bases. Germline V gene sequence: CDR1 SGHRS, CDR2 YFSETQ. The CDR3 totals 15 residues. CDR3 region: CASSFGQGSSYEQYF. CDR3 in DNA: TGCGCCAGCAGCTTCGGGCAGGGGAGCTCCTACGAGCAGTACTTC. The full variable domain, completed using reference TRBV5-1 and TRBJ2-7, is KAGVTQTPRYLIKTRGQQVTLSCSPISGHRSVSWYQQTPGQGLQFLFEYFSETQRNKGNFPGRFSGRQFSNSRSEMNVSTLELGDSALYLCASSFGQGSSYEQYFGPGTRLTVT.

There are a few counts of this clone. The chain is built from TRBV20-1 and TRBJ2-7; D unclear. Germline-derived CDR1 and CDR2 are DFQATT and SNEGSKA (reference sequence). Trimming removed 3 bases at V and 4 bases at J, with 16 bases between. The CDR3 extends over 14 amino acids. The DNA for the CDR3 is TGCAGTGCTAGTTATGTCCAAAAGGCTTACGAGCAGTACTTC. Translated: CSASYVQKAYEQYF.

The CDR3 sequence: CASSLVHAGGTYGYTF. The CDR3 nucleotides are TGTGCCAGCAGTTTGGTCCATGCTGGGGGCACCTATGGCTACACCTTC. This chain connects TRBV28 to TRBJ1-2; tentatively, D is TRBD1 (6 bases). Germline V lookup: CDR1 MDHEN, CDR2 SYDVKM. The germline V and J ends were trimmed by 3 bases and 4 bases, with 18 bases remaining between them. The length of the CDR3 is 16 residues.

This clone was counted ten times or more. The chain uses TRBV12-3 or TRBV12-4 and TRBJ1-2; D is ambiguous. CDR3 length: 12 amino acids. Between the trimmed V and J ends, which lost 6 bases and 4 bases, there was a span of 9 bases. CDR3 protein: CASSPGSYGYTF. For the CDR3, the DNA is TGTGCCAGCAGCCCCGGTTCCTATGGCTACACCTTC.